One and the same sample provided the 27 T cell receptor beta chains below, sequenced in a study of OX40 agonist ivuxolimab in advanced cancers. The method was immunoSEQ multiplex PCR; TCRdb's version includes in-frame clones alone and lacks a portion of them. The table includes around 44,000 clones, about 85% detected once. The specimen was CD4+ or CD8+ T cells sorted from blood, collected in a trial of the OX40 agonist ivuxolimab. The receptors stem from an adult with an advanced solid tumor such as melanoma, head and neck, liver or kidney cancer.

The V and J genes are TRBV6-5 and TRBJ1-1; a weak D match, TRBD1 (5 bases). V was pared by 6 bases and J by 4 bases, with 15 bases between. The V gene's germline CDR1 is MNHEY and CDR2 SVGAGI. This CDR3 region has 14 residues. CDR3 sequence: CASSPQGGGTEAFF. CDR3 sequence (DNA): TGTGCCAGCAGCCCCCAGGGTGGCGGCACTGAAGCTTTCTTT.

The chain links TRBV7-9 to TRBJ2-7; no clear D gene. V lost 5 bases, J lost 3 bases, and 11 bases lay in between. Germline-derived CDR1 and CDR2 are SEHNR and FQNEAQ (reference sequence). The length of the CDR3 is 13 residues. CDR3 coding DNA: TGTGCCAGCAGCCGTGAAGGTAGCTACGAGCAGTACTTC. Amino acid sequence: CASSREGSYEQYF.

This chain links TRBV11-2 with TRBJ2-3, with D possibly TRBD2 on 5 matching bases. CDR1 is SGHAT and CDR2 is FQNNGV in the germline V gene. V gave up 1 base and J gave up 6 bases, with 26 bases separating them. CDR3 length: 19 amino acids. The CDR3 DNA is TGTGCCAGCAGCTTAGGGCCCCCTCGTCCAAAGCGGAAAGAGGATACGCAGTATTTT. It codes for CASSLGPPRPKRKEDTQYF.

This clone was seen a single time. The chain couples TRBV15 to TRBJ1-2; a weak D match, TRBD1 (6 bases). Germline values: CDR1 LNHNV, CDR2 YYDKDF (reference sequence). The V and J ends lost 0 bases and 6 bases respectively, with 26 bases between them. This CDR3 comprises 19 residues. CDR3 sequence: CATSRDGEQGFRRSNGYTF. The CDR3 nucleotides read TGTGCCACCAGCAGAGATGGTGAACAGGGATTCCGCCGGTCGAATGGCTACACCTTC.

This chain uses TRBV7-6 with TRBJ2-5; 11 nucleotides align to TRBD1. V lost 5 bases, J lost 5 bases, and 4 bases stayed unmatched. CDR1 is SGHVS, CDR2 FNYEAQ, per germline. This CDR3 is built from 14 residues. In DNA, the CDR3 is TGTGCCAGCAGCGCGGGACAGGGGGGGGAGACCCAGTACTTC. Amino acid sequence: CASSAGQGGETQYF.

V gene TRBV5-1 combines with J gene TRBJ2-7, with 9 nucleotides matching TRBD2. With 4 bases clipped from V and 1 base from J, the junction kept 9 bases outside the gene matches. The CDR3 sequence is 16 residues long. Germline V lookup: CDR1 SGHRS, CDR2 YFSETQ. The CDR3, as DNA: TGCGCCAGCAGCGGGTGGGCTAGCGGGAAGTCCTACGAGCAGTACTTC. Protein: CASSGWASGKSYEQYF.

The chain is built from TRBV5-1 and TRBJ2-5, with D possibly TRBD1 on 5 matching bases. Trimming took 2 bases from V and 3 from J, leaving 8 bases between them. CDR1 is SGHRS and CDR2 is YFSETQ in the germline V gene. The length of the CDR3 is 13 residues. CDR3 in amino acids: CASSFQGEETQYF. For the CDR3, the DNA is TGCGCCAGCAGCTTTCAGGGTGAAGAGACCCAGTACTTC.

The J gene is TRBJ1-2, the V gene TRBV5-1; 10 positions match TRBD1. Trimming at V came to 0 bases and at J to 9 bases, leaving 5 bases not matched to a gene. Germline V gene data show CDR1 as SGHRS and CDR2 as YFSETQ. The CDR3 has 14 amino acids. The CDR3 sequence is CASSLEGQGHSYTF. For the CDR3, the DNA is TGCGCCAGCAGCTTGGAGGGACAGGGGCATAGCTACACCTTC.

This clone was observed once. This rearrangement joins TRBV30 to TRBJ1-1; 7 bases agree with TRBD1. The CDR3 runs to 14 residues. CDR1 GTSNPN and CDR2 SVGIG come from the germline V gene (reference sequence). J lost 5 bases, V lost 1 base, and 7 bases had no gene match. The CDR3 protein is CAWSAAGQVTEAFF. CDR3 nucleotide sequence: TGTGCCTGGAGTGCTGCCGGACAGGTTACTGAAGCTTTCTTT.

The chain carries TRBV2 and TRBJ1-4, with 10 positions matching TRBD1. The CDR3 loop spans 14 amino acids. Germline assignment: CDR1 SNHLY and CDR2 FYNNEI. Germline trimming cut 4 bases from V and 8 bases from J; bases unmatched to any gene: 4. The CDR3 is CASSVDRGREKLFF. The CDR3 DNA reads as TGTGCCAGCAGTGTAGACAGGGGGCGAGAAAAACTGTTTTTT.

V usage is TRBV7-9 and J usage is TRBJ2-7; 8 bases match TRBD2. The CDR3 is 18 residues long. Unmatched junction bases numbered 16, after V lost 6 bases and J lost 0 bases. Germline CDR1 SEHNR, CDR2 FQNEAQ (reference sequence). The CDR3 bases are TGTGCCAGCAGTCCCGGCCCGGGAGGGCCGATTAGCTCCTACGAGCAGTACTTC. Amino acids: CASSPGPGGPISSYEQYF.

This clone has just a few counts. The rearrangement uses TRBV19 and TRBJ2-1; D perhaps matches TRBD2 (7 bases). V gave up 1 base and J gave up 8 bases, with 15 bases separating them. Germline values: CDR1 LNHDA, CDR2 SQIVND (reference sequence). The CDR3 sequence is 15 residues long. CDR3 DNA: TGTGCCAGTAGTATAGCGGGCGGGGGCCGGCATGAGCAGTTCTTC. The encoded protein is CASSIAGGGRHEQFF.

This CDR3 is CASSLRELYNEQFF. DNA of the CDR3: TGTGCCAGCAGCTTACGGGAGCTATACAATGAGCAGTTCTTC. The V call is TRBV11-2, the J call TRBJ2-1, with a weak D call TRBD2 (6 bases). The CDR3 is 14 residues long. Trimming cost V 2 bases and J 4 bases, with 9 bases left between them. Germline CDR1 reads SGHAT; CDR2 reads FQNNGV.

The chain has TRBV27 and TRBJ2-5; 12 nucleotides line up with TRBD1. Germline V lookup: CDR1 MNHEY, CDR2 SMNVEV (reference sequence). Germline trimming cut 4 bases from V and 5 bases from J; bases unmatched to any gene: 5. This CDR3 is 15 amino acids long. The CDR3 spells CASSSGTGGAETQYF. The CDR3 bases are TGTGCCAGCAGTTCGGGGACAGGGGGCGCCGAGACCCAGTACTTC.

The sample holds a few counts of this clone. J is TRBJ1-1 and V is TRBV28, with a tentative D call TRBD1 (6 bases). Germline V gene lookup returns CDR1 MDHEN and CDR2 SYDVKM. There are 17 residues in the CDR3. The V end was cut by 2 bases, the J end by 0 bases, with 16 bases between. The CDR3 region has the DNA TGTGCCAGCAGTTTAGGGGGGGCCGGCCCAATGAACACTGAAGCTTTCTTT. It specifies CASSLGGAGPMNTEAFF.

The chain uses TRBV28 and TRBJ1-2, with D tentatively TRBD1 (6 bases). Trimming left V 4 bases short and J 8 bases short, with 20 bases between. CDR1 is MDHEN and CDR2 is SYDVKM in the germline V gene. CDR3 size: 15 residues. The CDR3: CASSYIQGHLLGYTF. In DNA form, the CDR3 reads TGTGCCAGCAGTTACATACAGGGCCATTTGTTGGGCTACACCTTC.

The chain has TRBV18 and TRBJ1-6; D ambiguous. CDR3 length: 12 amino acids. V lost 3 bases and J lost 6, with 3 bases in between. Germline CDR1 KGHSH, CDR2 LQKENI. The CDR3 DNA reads TGTGCCAGCTCACCCTTTAATTCACCCCTCCACTTT. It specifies CASSPFNSPLHF.

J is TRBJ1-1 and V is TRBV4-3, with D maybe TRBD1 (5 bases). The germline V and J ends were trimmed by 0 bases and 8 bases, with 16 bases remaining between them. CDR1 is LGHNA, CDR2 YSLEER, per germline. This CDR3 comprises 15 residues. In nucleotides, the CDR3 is TGCGCCAGCAGCCAAGATCCTCAGGGAAAGGTGGAAGCTTTCTTT. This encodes CASSQDPQGKVEAFF.

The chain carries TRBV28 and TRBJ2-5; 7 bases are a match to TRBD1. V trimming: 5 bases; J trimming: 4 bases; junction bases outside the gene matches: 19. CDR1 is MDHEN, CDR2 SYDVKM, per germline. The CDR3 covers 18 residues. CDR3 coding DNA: TGTGCCAGCAGTCCATCGGGCCAGAATCGACAGGGCGGAGAGACCCAGTACTTC. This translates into CASSPSGQNRQGGETQYF. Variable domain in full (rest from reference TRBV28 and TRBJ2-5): DVKVTQSSRYLVKRTGEKVFLECVQDMDHENMFWYRQDPGLGLRLIYFSYDVKMKEKGDIPEGYSVSREKKERFSLILESASTNQTSMYLCASSPSGQNRQGGETQYFGPGTRLLVL.

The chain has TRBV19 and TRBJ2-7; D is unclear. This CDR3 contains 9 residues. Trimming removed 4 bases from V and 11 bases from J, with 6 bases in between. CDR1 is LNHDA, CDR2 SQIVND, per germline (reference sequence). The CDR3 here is CASSTGKYF. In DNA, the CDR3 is TGTGCCAGTAGTACGGGTAAGTACTTC.

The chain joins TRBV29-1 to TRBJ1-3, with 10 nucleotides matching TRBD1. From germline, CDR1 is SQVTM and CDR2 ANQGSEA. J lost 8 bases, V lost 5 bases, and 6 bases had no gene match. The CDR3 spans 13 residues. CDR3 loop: CSVQTGGWDTIYF. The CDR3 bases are TGCAGCGTTCAGACAGGGGGCTGGGACACCATATATTTT. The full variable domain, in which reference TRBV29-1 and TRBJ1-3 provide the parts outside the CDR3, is SAVISQKPSRDICQRGTSLTIQCQVDSQVTMMFWYRQQPGQSLTLIATANQGSEATYESGFVIDKFPISRPNLTFSTLTVSNMSPEDSSIYLCSVQTGGWDTIYFGEGSWLTVV.

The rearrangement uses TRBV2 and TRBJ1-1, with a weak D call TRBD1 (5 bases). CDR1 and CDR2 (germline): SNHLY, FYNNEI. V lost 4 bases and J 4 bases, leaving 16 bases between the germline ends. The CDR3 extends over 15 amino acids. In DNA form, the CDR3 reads TGTGCCAGCAGTGCCTCGGACCGGGGGAGCACTGAAGCTTTCTTT. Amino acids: CASSASDRGSTEAFF.

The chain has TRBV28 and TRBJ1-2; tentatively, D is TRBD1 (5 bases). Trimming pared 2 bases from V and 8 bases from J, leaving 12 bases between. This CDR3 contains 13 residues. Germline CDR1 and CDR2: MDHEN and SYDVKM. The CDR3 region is CASSLEGPWGYTF. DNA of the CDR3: TGTGCCAGCAGTTTAGAGGGGCCGTGGGGCTACACCTTC.

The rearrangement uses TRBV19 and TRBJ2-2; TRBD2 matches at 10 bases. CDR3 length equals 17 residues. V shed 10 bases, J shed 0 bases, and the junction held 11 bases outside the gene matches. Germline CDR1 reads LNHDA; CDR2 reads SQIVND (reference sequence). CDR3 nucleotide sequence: TGTGCCACTAGGGTAAGGGGGACTAGCGCGAACACCGGGGAGCTGTTTTTT. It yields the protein CATRVRGTSANTGELFF.

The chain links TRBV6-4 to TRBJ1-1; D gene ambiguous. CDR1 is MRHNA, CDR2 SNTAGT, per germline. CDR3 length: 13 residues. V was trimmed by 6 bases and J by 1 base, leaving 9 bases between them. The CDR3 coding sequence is TGTGCCAGCAGGGGCGCAGGGAACACTGAAGCTTTCTTT. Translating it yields CASRGAGNTEAFF.

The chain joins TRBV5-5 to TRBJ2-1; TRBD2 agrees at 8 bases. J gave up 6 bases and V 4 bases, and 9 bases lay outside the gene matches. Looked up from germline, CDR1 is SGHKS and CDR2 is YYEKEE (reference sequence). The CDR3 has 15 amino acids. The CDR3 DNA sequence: TGTGCCAGCAGCGCCACCGGGACTAGAAGCAATGAGCAGTTCTTC. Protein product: CASSATGTRSNEQFF.

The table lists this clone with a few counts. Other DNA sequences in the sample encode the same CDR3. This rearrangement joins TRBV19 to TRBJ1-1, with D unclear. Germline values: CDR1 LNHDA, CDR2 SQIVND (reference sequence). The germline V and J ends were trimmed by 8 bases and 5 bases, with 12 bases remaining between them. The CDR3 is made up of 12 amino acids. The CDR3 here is CASSPGRTEAFF. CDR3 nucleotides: TGTGCCAGTTCGCCGGGCAGGACTGAAGCTTTCTTT.